The sequence of this T cell receptor (beta chain) was determined in a study of T-cell memory formation after mild COVID-19. Study overall: Clusters were largely donor specific.

The CDR3 is 15 residues long. The trim removed 4 bases at V and 13 bases at J, leaving 10 bases unmatched. In germline, CDR1 is SGHDT, CDR2 YYEEEE. TCR alpha and TCR beta cDNA libraries carrying sample barcodes and UMIs came from 5'RACE with constant-segment primers. MiXCR, applied by TCRdb to the 5' RACE reads, yields one record per CDR3 protein. The sample contains more than 250,000 distinct CDR3 sequences, over 15% of which appear only once. This clonotype has only a few counts. The sample comprised PBMCs or a T cell subset sorted from them (not recorded which). The rearrangement joins TRBV5-6 to TRBJ2-4; 14 positions agree with TRBD2. This clonotype was obtained from a man between 18 and 29 years old who had mild COVID-19 (a few samples of this study predate the infection). Cell type and time point are not known. The CDR3 sequence: CASSELTSGGVIQYF. Written as DNA, the CDR3 is TGTGCCAGCAGCGAACTGACTAGCGGGGGGGTTATACAGTACTTC.